This is a list of T cell receptor beta chains from one sample in a study of blood T cell repertoires in COVID-19. Generated by immunoSEQ multiplex PCR, the TCRdb table keeps only in-frame clones and is missing some. In the table there are 200,000 to 250,000 clones, approximately 84% of which are singletons. Sequences were obtained from peripheral blood. All receptors derive from a young woman who had recovered from COVID-19. CDR3s include the opening cysteine and the closing phenylalanine or tryptophan. Fields, in order: D gene, J gene, V gene, clone size, CDR3 protein, CDR3 DNA. The D gene is left open where the match is weak. Clone size is stated in some rows and not others, as once, few, many or a class when expanded.

NA	TRBJ2-2	TRBV28	once	CASSPSVGELFF	TGTGCCAGCAGCCCCTCTGTAGGGGAGCTGTTTTTT
NA	TRBJ1-6	TRBV5-1	NA	CASSTDSPLHF	TGCGCCAGCAGCACTGATTCACCCCTCCACTTT
NA	TRBJ2-1	TRBV18	once	CASSPRPQGGNEQFF	TGTGCCAGCTCACCACGACCACAGGGTGGCAATGAGCAGTTCTTC
TRBD1	TRBJ1-5	TRBV5-1	NA	CASSASGGPNQPQHF	TGCGCCAGCAGCGCCTCAGGGGGCCCGAATCAGCCCCAGCATTTT
NA	TRBJ1-1	TRBV21-1	NA	CASSSRHRRNTEAFF	TGTGCCAGCAGCTCACGACACCGAAGGAACACTGAAGCTTTCTTT
NA	TRBJ2-2	TRBV7-3	NA	CASSLGDTGELFF	TGTGCCAGCAGCCTCGGGGACACCGGGGAGCTGTTTTTT
NA	TRBJ2-5	TRBV19	NA	CASSIQTGEGETQYF	TGTGCCAGTAGTATCCAGACAGGGGAGGGGGAGACCCAGTACTTC
NA	TRBJ1-4	TRBV7-9	NA	CASSSNLQGIEKLFF	TGTGCCAGCAGCTCCAATTTACAGGGAATTGAAAAACTGTTTTTT
TRBD1	TRBJ1-1	TRBV7-2	NA	CASSWGQGGTEAFF	TGTGCCAGCAGCTGGGGACAGGGAGGGACTGAAGCTTTCTTT
NA	TRBJ1-1	TRBV12-3/TRBV12-4	NA	CASSFSGTEAFF	TGTGCCAGCAGTTTCTCAGGGACTGAAGCTTTCTTT
TRBD2	TRBJ2-3	TRBV4-3	NA	CASSQLSGGAGDTQYF	TGCGCCAGCAGCCAACTCAGCGGGGGGGCCGGAGATACGCAGTATTTT
TRBD1	TRBJ1-1	TRBV3-1/TRBV3-2	few	CASSPHWDRGHTEAFF	TGTGCCAGCAGCCCCCACTGGGACAGGGGGCACACTGAAGCTTTCTTT
TRBD2	TRBJ2-3	TRBV5-1	NA	CASSIGLAGVMIDTQYF	TGCGCCAGCAGCATCGGACTAGCGGGGGTCATGATAGATACGCAGTATTTT
NA	TRBJ2-1	TRBV5-8	NA	CASSFATAQFF	TGTGCCAGCAGCTTTGCGACAGCGCAGTTCTTC
NA	TRBJ1-6	TRBV11-1	few	CASSLAPNSPLHF	TGTGCCAGCAGCCTCGCGCCTAATTCACCCCTCCACTTT
NA	TRBJ2-5	TRBV3-1/TRBV3-2	NA	CASSQGGGRETQYF	TGTGCCAGCAGCCAAGGTGGGGGCAGGGAGACCCAGTACTTC
NA	TRBJ1-5	TRBV19	NA	CASCTRIFEEPQHF	TGTGCCAGTTGCACCCGAATATTTGAGGAGCCCCAGCATTTT
TRBD1	TRBJ1-3	TRBV18	NA	CASSPIRDSTSTGNTIYF	TGTGCCAGCTCACCGATACGGGACAGTACCTCAACTGGAAACACCATATATTTT
TRBD1	TRBJ1-1	TRBV5-6	NA	CASSYGQGEHTEAFF	TGTGCCAGCAGCTATGGACAGGGCGAGCACACTGAAGCTTTCTTT
NA	TRBJ2-1	TRBV9	NA	CASSVDRGGDNYNEQFF	TGTGCCAGCAGCGTGGACCGAGGGGGGGACAACTACAATGAGCAGTTCTTC
NA	TRBJ1-2	TRBV5-4	NA	CASSLGGRPSYGYTF	TGTGCCAGCAGCTTGGGGGGCAGACCAAGCTATGGCTACACCTTC
TRBD1	TRBJ1-2	TRBV27	NA	CASSRTGGTNYGYTF	TGTGCCAGCAGTAGGACAGGGGGAACAAACTATGGCTACACCTTC
TRBD1	TRBJ2-7	TRBV18	NA	CASSPLGQGSHEQYF	TGTGCCAGCTCACCTCTTGGACAGGGGTCTCACGAGCAGTACTTC
NA	TRBJ1-3	TRBV19	NA	CASSLPPISGNTIYF	TGTGCCAGTAGCCTACCTCCTATCTCTGGAAACACCATATATTTT
TRBD2	TRBJ2-2	TRBV7-2	NA	CASSFYRLAGNTGELFF	TGTGCCAGCAGCTTTTACCGACTAGCGGGGAACACCGGGGAGCTGTTTTTT
TRBD2	TRBJ2-7	TRBV4-2	few	CASSQDASLAGYEQYF	TGTGCCAGCAGCCAAGATGCCTCACTAGCGGGGTATGAGCAGTACTTC
NA	TRBJ2-5	TRBV13	NA	CASSSAVRGVGETQYF	TGTGCCAGCAGCTCCGCTGTACGCGGGGTAGGGGAGACCCAGTACTTC
NA	TRBJ2-7	TRBV3-1/TRBV3-2	NA	CASSPLSSRGEQYF	TGTGCCAGCAGCCCCCTCAGCAGTCGGGGCGAGCAGTACTTC
NA	TRBJ2-5	TRBV11-3	NA	CASSLSAGADQETQYF	TGTGCCAGCAGCTTATCGGCAGGGGCCGATCAAGAGACCCAGTACTTC
NA	TRBJ1-4	TRBV4-1	NA	CASSQGAFAEKLFF	TGCGCCAGCAGCCAAGGAGCATTCGCAGAAAAACTGTTTTTT
NA	TRBJ1-2	TRBV3-1/TRBV3-2	few	CASSQGMGRRDNYGYTF	TGTGCCAGCAGCCAAGGTATGGGCAGGAGGGATAACTATGGCTACACCTTC
NA	TRBJ2-7	TRBV7-2	NA	CASSTYQMTYEQYF	TGTGCCAGCAGCACCTACCAAATGACCTACGAGCAGTACTTC
TRBD2	TRBJ2-7	TRBV7-2	NA	CASSLTPGTSSYEQYF	TGTGCCAGCAGCTTGACCCCCGGGACTAGCAGTTACGAGCAGTACTTC
NA	TRBJ2-5	TRBV6-5	few	CASSRSLETQYF	TGTGCCAGCAGCAGGTCGCTGGAGACCCAGTACTTC
NA	TRBJ2-7	TRBV3-1/TRBV3-2	NA	CASSLVPLREQYF	TGTGCCAGCAGCCTTGTTCCCCTACGGGAGCAGTACTTC
TRBD1	TRBJ1-2	TRBV29-1	NA	CSSRTGTAGYTF	TGCAGCTCCCGGACAGGGACAGCTGGCTACACCTTC
NA	TRBJ2-2	TRBV6-2/TRBV6-3	NA	CASSQGSGELFF	TGTGCCAGCAGTCAGGGGTCCGGGGAGCTGTTTTTT
NA	TRBJ1-3	TRBV9	NA	CASSVAAGVGNTIYF	TGTGCCAGCAGCGTAGCGGCGGGGGTGGGAAACACCATATATTTT
NA	TRBJ2-5	TRBV21-1	once	CASPAGGPEETQYF	TGTGCCAGCCCTGCGGGGGGTCCCGAAGAGACCCAGTACTTC
TRBD2	TRBJ2-3	TRBV7-3	NA	CASSSERGGIDTQYF	TGTGCCAGCAGCTCGGAGCGGGGCGGAATAGATACGCAGTATTTT
NA	TRBJ2-5	TRBV19	NA	CASSTKTGPVNQETQYF	TGTGCCAGTAGTACCAAAACAGGGCCGGTAAACCAAGAGACCCAGTACTTC
TRBD1	TRBJ1-2	TRBV7-3	NA	CASSLGPGQAYGYTF	TGTGCCAGCAGCTTAGGTCCCGGACAGGCCTATGGCTACACCTTC
NA	TRBJ1-6	TRBV5-1	once	CASSPDSPVVPLHF	TGCGCCAGCAGCCCCGACAGCCCAGTCGTGCCCCTCCACTTT
TRBD2	TRBJ2-3	TRBV6-5	NA	CASRQSGGRADTQYF	TGTGCCAGCAGACAAAGCGGGGGCCGGGCAGATACGCAGTATTTT
NA	TRBJ1-1	TRBV19	NA	CASSYPNTGTEAFF	TGTGCCAGTAGTTACCCCAATACGGGGACTGAAGCTTTCTTT
NA	TRBJ1-1	TRBV6-5	once	CASSPQGEMNTEAFF	TGTGCCAGCAGCCCACAGGGAGAGATGAACACTGAAGCTTTCTTT
TRBD1	TRBJ2-2	TRBV6-4	NA	CASSPQGATGELFF	TGTGCCAGCAGCCCACAGGGGGCGACCGGGGAGCTGTTTTTT
NA	TRBJ1-4	TRBV19	NA	CASSTLEDFNEKLFF	TGTGCCAGTAGTACCCTCGAGGATTTTAATGAAAAACTGTTTTTT
NA	TRBJ2-7	TRBV5-1	few	CASSLGGGSYEQYF	TGCGCCAGCAGCTTGGGGGGAGGTTCCTACGAGCAGTACTTC
NA	TRBJ2-5	TRBV18	NA	CASSPPGGRETQYF	TGTGCCAGCTCACCACCAGGGGGAAGAGAGACCCAGTACTTC
NA	TRBJ2-3	TRBV4-3	NA	CASSQGDFRADTQYF	TGCGCCAGCAGCCAAGGGGACTTCAGAGCAGATACGCAGTATTTT
NA	TRBJ1-4	TRBV6-5	NA	CASSLDRINEKLFF	TGTGCCAGCAGTTTAGACAGAATAAATGAAAAACTGTTTTTT
TRBD2	TRBJ2-4	TRBV27	once	CASSLSVGTSGGAYIQYF	TGTGCCAGCAGTTTATCGGTCGGGACTAGCGGGGGGGCGTACATTCAGTACTTC